The TCR beta chain under discussion was sequenced for a study of OX40 agonist ivuxolimab in advanced cancers. Turning to the overall study: Ivuxolimab, which targeted the costimulatory receptor OX40 (CD134), was an agonistic, fully human IgG2 monoclonal antibody. Intravenous ivuxolimab was administered to patients every 2 weeks at six dose levels: 0.01, 0.1, 0.3, 1.5, 3 and 10 mg/kg. Among the roughly 52 dose-escalation patients, approximately 20 had hepatocellular carcinoma, about 15 melanoma, 9 renal cell carcinoma and 9 head and neck cancer. A male proportion of 70% to 90% and a mean age of 60 years, ranging from about 20 to 79, were recorded for the dose-escalation cohort. Prior anti-PD-1, anti-PD-L1 or anti-CTLA-4 therapy was permitted, and approximately 40% of dose-escalation patients had received checkpoint inhibitors. Partial responses occurred in three dose-escalation patients: two with cutaneous melanoma and one with hepatocellular carcinoma. Peripheral TCRbeta sequencing aimed to test whether ivuxolimab altered TCR sequence diversity and caused clonal T-cell expansion. The monotherapy dose-escalation portion (N ≈ 55 patients) of the phase I ivuxolimab trial is reported in the paper. The full study reports these points: Low levels of normalized T-cell clonal expansion were also seen in some nonresponding patients. In the 0.1-3.0 mg/kg groups, partial responders had among the lowest normalized peripheral clonal expansion, particularly in CD8+ T cells. At doses of 0.1 to 3.0 mg/kg, clonal expansion of both CD4+ and CD8+ T cells in blood was seen between baseline and week 6. After ivuxolimab, expanded clones were on average more numerous among CD8+ T cells than among CD4+ T cells. The antigen specificity of the peripheral T cells that underwent clonal expansion was not determined.

For sequencing of the TCRbeta CDR3 region, genomic DNA was extracted from the sorted cells. The immunoSEQ Assay was used for sequencing of TCRbeta CDR3 regions. TCRdb took this table from immuneACCESS and kept in-frame rearrangements with V and J called. Such tables lack part of the clones; where checked against another copy, unresolved V genes explain under half of the gap, and the rest is unexplained. In this sample the table shows more than 70,000 clones, approximately 91% of which occur a single time. The top ten hold 0.3% to 0.4% of the sample. The trim is 6 bases for V and 2 bases for J, with a gap of 13 bases between the germline ends. Per the germline V gene, WSHSY is the CDR1 and SAAADI is the CDR2. From its cysteine to its phenylalanine, the CDR3 spans 14 amino acids. Only the CDR3 part of the read is kept: 42 bases, read in frame from the first base. The trial excluded patients who had a history of autoimmune disease or who were on systemic immunosuppression. Peripheral blood for TCR sequencing was collected from all dose cohorts at baseline, on cycle 4 day 1, and on cycle 7 day 1. Samples came from an open-label, multicenter, first-in-human phase I dose-escalation trial of ivuxolimab. Adults with locally advanced or metastatic melanoma, renal cell carcinoma, hepatocellular carcinoma or head and neck squamous cell carcinoma were enrolled in the trial. CD4+ and CD8+ T cells were sorted separately from peripheral blood before TCR sequencing.

As to this clone: Its antigen is not yet known. It has no much larger one-base neighbor in the sample; base qualities were not kept.

This sequence originates from an adult with an advanced solid tumor such as melanoma, head and neck, liver or kidney cancer. The material was CD4+ or CD8+ T cells sorted from blood, obtained in a trial of the OX40 agonist ivuxolimab. Rearrangement joined TRBV10-2 to TRBJ2-5; the D gene cannot be resolved reliably. The CDR3 here reads CASRGLSSQETQYF. Read as DNA, the sequence is TGCGCCAGCAGAGGCCTGAGTTCGCAAGAGACCCAGTACTTC.